The 30 T cell receptor beta chains below were found in one sample sequenced in a study of control samples from healthy donors and cancer patients. Assay used: immunoSEQ multiplex PCR; TCRdb lists only in-frame clones, some missing. The sample records roughly 120,000 clones, more than 75% being singletons. The specimen was blood. Every receptor here comes from a woman aged 70-85 years in good health.

This chain connects TRBV5-4 to TRBJ1-3; D call uncertain. The V and J ends lost 4 bases and 1 base respectively, with 9 bases between them. CDR1 and CDR2 from the germline V gene are SGHNT and YYREEE (reference sequence). CDR3 length: 14 residues. CDR3 DNA sequence: TGTGCCAGCAGCCTCTTGTCTTCTGGAAACACCATATATTTT. Amino acids: CASSLLSSGNTIYF.

V is TRBV27 and J is TRBJ1-2; 7 bases are shared with TRBD1. This CDR3 comprises 14 residues. The germline V gene has CDR1 MNHEY and CDR2 SMNVEV (reference sequence). The V gene end was trimmed by 5 bases and the J gene end by 8 bases; junction bases not matched to a gene: 11. The CDR3: CASSPYRGGEGYTF. The CDR3 coding sequence is TGTGCCAGCAGTCCCTACAGGGGTGGCGAAGGCTACACCTTC.

This clone was observed a single time. V is TRBV3-1 (or the pseudogene TRBV3-2) and J is TRBJ1-1, with a weak D call TRBD1 (5 bases). In germline, CDR1 is LGHDT, CDR2 YNNKEL (reference sequence). Trimming took 7 bases from V and 6 from J, leaving 12 bases between them. The CDR3 extends over 12 amino acids. CDR3 DNA sequence: TGTGCCAGCACCCTGGGGCGAGCTGAAGCTTTCTTT. This gives the protein CASTLGRAEAFF.

Note on this clone: The junction departs from germline at one end; a sequencing error may be responsible. V and J are TRBV7-7 and TRBJ1-2; D is possibly TRBD1 (6 bases). Per the germline V gene, CDR1 is SSHAT and CDR2 is FNYEAQ (reference sequence). CDR3 length equals 13 residues. CDR3 bases: TGTGCTAGCAGTCGTAGTGTCCGGGGGCAAAGCACCTTC. This codes for CASSRSVRGQSTF.

This clone was picked up one time. The CDR3 DNA is TGTGCCAGCAGTTCCTGGACAGGGAGGGACACTGAAGCTTTCTTT. Amino acid sequence: CASSSWTGRDTEAFF. The rearrangement links TRBV2 to TRBJ1-1; 8 bases align to TRBD1. The germline V gene encodes CDR1 SNHLY and CDR2 FYNNEI. The length of the CDR3 is 15 residues. J lost 3 bases, V lost 5 bases, and 8 bases had no gene match.

The CDR3 DNA follows: TGTGCCAGCAGTGGGGTGGAGGGGGCGACGGGTGAGACCCAGTACTTC. This codes for CASSGVEGATGETQYF. The chain links TRBV2 to TRBJ2-5; tentative D call: TRBD1 (7 bases). Looked up from germline, CDR1 is SNHLY and CDR2 is FYNNEI. CDR3 length: 16 amino acids. V shed 4 bases and J shed 5 bases, with 20 bases lying between them.

The J gene is TRBJ1-2, the V gene TRBV6-5; no firm D call. The CDR3 is 15 amino acids. V lost 7 bases and J 2 bases, leaving 17 bases between the germline ends. The V gene's germline CDR1 is MNHEY and CDR2 SVGAGI. CDR3 coding DNA: TGTGCCAGCACCTTAACAACCCTTCAAAACTATGGCTACACCTTC. It is translated as CASTLTTLQNYGYTF.

The chain carries TRBV29-1 and TRBJ1-4; D gene ambiguous. This CDR3 comprises 15 residues. The V end was cut by 7 bases, the J end by 1 base, with 16 bases between. Per the germline V gene, CDR1 is SQVTM and CDR2 is ANQGSEA. The CDR3 loop reads CSASPPSGTNEKLFF. In nucleotides, the CDR3 is TGCAGCGCATCTCCCCCGAGTGGAACTAATGAAAAACTGTTTTTT.

Details on this clone: No DNA is shown, since the ends of the CDR3 on it are uncertain; the CDR3 is the one TCRdb lists. The V call is TRBV19, the J call TRBJ2-2. The CDR3 is 20 amino acids in total, end residues counted. Germline CDR1 and CDR2: LNHDA and SQIVND (reference sequence). CDR3 loop: CATSVGGDSQEPRTPGSCFF.

This chain connects TRBV9 to TRBJ2-1, with 9 bases matching TRBD2. Germline V gene lookup returns CDR1 SGDLS and CDR2 YYNGEE. The V gene end was trimmed by 4 bases and the J gene end by 2 bases; junction bases not matched to a gene: 7. The CDR3 contains 16 residues. CDR3 DNA: TGTGCCAGCAGCAAACCAGCGGGGGGACCCTACAATGAGCAGTTCTTC. Its protein product is CASSKPAGGPYNEQFF.

The rearrangement joins TRBV11-2 to TRBJ1-2; D unclear. This CDR3 is 13 amino acids long. The V gene's germline CDR1 is SGHAT and CDR2 FQNNGV. V dropped 6 bases and J dropped 0 bases, with 8 bases sitting between them. The CDR3: CASSRPSNYGYTF. The DNA for the CDR3 is TGTGCCAGCAGTCGGCCCTCTAACTATGGCTACACCTTC.

The chain recombines TRBV7-9 with TRBJ1-1, with D possibly TRBD1 on 6 matching bases. Germline V gene lookup returns CDR1 SEHNR and CDR2 FQNEAQ (reference sequence). The CDR3 runs 12 residues. The germline V and J ends were trimmed by 5 bases and 7 bases, with 11 bases remaining between them. CDR3 protein: CASSPDRNEAFF. CDR3 bases: TGTGCCAGCAGCCCCGACAGGAATGAAGCTTTCTTT.

The rearrangement joins TRBV19 to TRBJ2-3; D remains ambiguous. The CDR3 is made up of 16 amino acids. V gave up 7 bases and J gave up 2 bases, with 19 bases separating them. CDR1 and CDR2 from the germline V gene are LNHDA and SQIVND (reference sequence). The CDR3 is CASTSRGRVITDTQYF. CDR3 nucleotide sequence: TGTGCCAGTACCTCCCGAGGACGCGTGATCACAGATACGCAGTATTTT.

In the case of this clone: Within the sample, other DNA sequences also encode this same CDR3. The rearrangement links TRBV6-5 to TRBJ1-4; D is ambiguous. The germline V gene has CDR1 MNHEY and CDR2 SVGAGI. The V and J ends lost 0 bases and 0 bases respectively, with 5 bases between them. CDR3 length: 15 amino acids. CDR3 DNA: TGTGCCAGCAGTTACTCTGGGCCAACTAATGAAAAACTGTTTTTT. Translating gives CASSYSGPTNEKLFF.

The J gene is TRBJ1-2, the V gene TRBV4-1, with D unclear. V was trimmed by 3 bases and J by 7 bases, leaving 12 bases between them. The CDR3 is 13 amino acids. Germline lookup yields CDR1 MGHRA and CDR2 YSYEKL. The CDR3 sequence is CASSQAGAGGYTF. CDR3 DNA: TGCGCCAGCAGCCAGGCAGGAGCGGGTGGCTACACCTTC.

The V and J genes are TRBV2 and TRBJ1-5; D not certain. The germline gives CDR1 SNHLY, CDR2 FYNNEI. This CDR3 spans 13 amino acids. V was cut by 1 base and J by 6 bases, with 7 bases left in between. DNA of the CDR3: TGTGCCAGCAGTGAAGAAGGGAGTCAGCCCCAGCATTTT. Protein sequence: CASSEEGSQPQHF.

This clone was found once. This sequence joins TRBV12-5 and TRBJ2-7, with D perhaps matching TRBD2 (6 bases). V was shortened by 3 bases and J by 5 bases, with 14 bases between the two germline ends. Germline CDR1 reads LGHNT; CDR2 reads FRNRAP. The CDR3 totals 14 residues. The CDR3 protein is CASGFGSGIHEQYF. DNA of the CDR3: TGTGCTAGTGGTTTTGGTAGCGGAATCCACGAGCAGTACTTC.

The rearrangement joins TRBV24-1 to TRBJ2-7, with D possibly matching TRBD1 (5 bases). Per germline, CDR1 KGHDR and CDR2 SFDVKD. This CDR3 has 13 residues. V lost 6 bases and J lost 6, with 14 bases in between. CDR3: CATSRTSFFEQYF. The CDR3 DNA follows: TGTGCCACCAGTAGGACAAGCTTTTTCGAGCAGTACTTC.

The V and J genes are TRBV7-8 and TRBJ1-6, with D uncertain. V was trimmed by 5 bases and J by 7 bases, leaving 9 bases between them. CDR3 length equals 13 residues. Germline assignment: CDR1 SGHVS and CDR2 FQNEAQ. In DNA, the CDR3 is TGTGCCAGCAGCGCTAATTGGAATTCACCCCTCCACTTT. This encodes CASSANWNSPLHF.

J is TRBJ1-4 and V is TRBV19; 7 nucleotides match TRBD1. The J segment lost 0 bases and the V segment lost 3 bases, leaving 10 bases of the junction unmatched. CDR1 is LNHDA, CDR2 SQIVND, per germline (reference sequence). The CDR3 totals 18 residues. CDR3 protein: CASSIPGHRGATNEKLFF. The CDR3 coding sequence is TGTGCCAGTAGTATCCCCGGTCACAGGGGTGCAACTAATGAAAAACTGTTTTTT.

The chain carries TRBV15 and TRBJ1-2, with 8 bases aligning to TRBD1. CDR1 LNHNV and CDR2 YYDKDF come from the germline V gene (reference sequence). CDR3 length equals 15 residues. V gave up 1 base and J gave up 3 bases; unmatched junction bases: 4. In DNA, the CDR3 is TGTGCCACCAGCAGAGCCAGGGGGCTCGACTATGGCTACACCTTC. Residues: CATSRARGLDYGYTF.

The J gene is TRBJ1-4, the V gene TRBV12-3 or TRBV12-4; D not resolved. V was shortened by 7 bases and J by 1 base, with 7 bases between the two germline ends. This CDR3 contains 13 residues. CDR3 protein: CASTIRTNEKLFF. Written as DNA, the CDR3 is TGTGCCAGCACTATACGAACTAATGAAAAACTGTTTTTT.

J is TRBJ2-5 and V is TRBV2; the match to TRBD2 covers 15 bases. The J segment lost 5 bases and the V segment lost 6 bases, leaving 4 bases of the junction unmatched. The CDR3 length is 15 residues. Germline V lookup: CDR1 SNHLY, CDR2 FYNNEI. DNA of the CDR3: TGTGCCAGCAGCTACGGGACTAGCGGGGGGGAGACCCAGTACTTC. Its translation: CASSYGTSGGETQYF.

The chain employs TRBV11-2 and TRBJ2-2; tentative D call: TRBD1 (5 bases). CDR1 SGHAT and CDR2 FQNNGV come from the germline V gene. The CDR3 is 13 amino acids. The germline V and J ends were trimmed by 5 bases and 5 bases, with 9 bases remaining between them. The chain's CDR3 is CASSADSTGELFF. CDR3 coding DNA: TGTGCCAGCAGCGCAGACAGTACCGGGGAGCTGTTTTTT. Full variable domain (remainder filled in from reference TRBV11-2 and TRBJ2-2): EAGVAQSPRYKIIEKRQSVAFWCNPISGHATLYWYQQILGQGPKLLIQFQNNGVVDDSQLPKDRFSAERLKGVDSTLKIQPAKLEDSAVYLCASSADSTGELFFGEGSRLTVL.

This chain uses TRBV21-1 with TRBJ1-5. TRBV21-1 represents a pseudogene. This CDR3 region has 10 residues. The CDR3 bases are TGTGCCAGCAGCACTCAGCCCCAGCATTTT. Translated: CASSTQPQHF.

This clone was seen ten or more times. The chain uses TRBV6-4 and TRBJ2-3, with 13 nucleotides matching TRBD2. CDR1 is MRHNA, CDR2 SNTAGT, per germline. CDR3 length: 15 amino acids. V dropped 6 bases and J dropped 4; count of bases not matched to a gene: 4. Here the CDR3 reads CASSLTSGGADTQYF. DNA for the CDR3: TGTGCCAGCAGCCTTACTAGCGGGGGGGCAGATACGCAGTATTTT.

The rearrangement joins TRBV27 to TRBJ1-2; 7 positions agree with TRBD1. The CDR3 extends over 16 amino acids. The germline V gene has CDR1 MNHEY and CDR2 SMNVEV (reference sequence). With 6 bases clipped from V and 7 bases from J, the junction kept 17 bases outside the gene matches. The chain's CDR3 is CASSNDPVTGLGGYTF. The CDR3 region has the DNA TGTGCCAGCAGCAACGACCCCGTGACAGGGTTGGGTGGCTACACCTTC.

The J gene is TRBJ1-1, the V gene TRBV6-5; D remains ambiguous. The V gene's germline CDR1 is MNHEY and CDR2 SVGAGI. The V end lost 7 bases, the J end lost 3 bases, and 9 bases lay between the germline ends. The CDR3 runs to 12 residues. The CDR3 DNA follows: TGTGCCAGCATCCTGATGGACACTGAAGCTTTCTTT. The encoded protein is CASILMDTEAFF.

As to this clone: At one end, the junction sequence differs from germline, possibly due to a read error. V is TRBV10-3 and J is TRBJ2-2; TRBD2 aligns across 8 bases. The CDR3 contains 14 residues. Germline V gene sequence: CDR1 ENHRY, CDR2 SYGVKD. The CDR3 DNA reads as TGTGCCCTCAGTCCCAGCGGGGGATCCGGGGAGCTGTTTTTT. Its translation: CALSPSGGSGELFF.

The J gene is TRBJ1-6, the V gene TRBV12-3 or TRBV12-4, with D perhaps TRBD1 (5 bases). This CDR3 is 13 amino acids long. V was pared by 6 bases and J by 10 bases, with 13 bases between. In DNA, the CDR3 is TGTGCCAGCAGCCTGGGGGGGGTATCACCCCTCCACTTT. As protein: CASSLGGVSPLHF.